The T cell receptor beta chain under discussion was sequenced for a study of blood T cell repertoires in COVID-19 (dated by TCRdb to 2019 to 2021). Regarding the study in general: Samples from collaborators originated in the United States, Italy and Spain and spanned both the acute and convalescent phases of COVID-19. The prospective study material was composed of cDNA or gDNA derived from T cells, B-cell-depleted T cells, or PBMCs. Subjects who had been exposed to COVID-19, were actively infected with it, or had recovered from it provided the deeply sampled blood TCRbeta repertoires that made up the dataset. The repertoires were released in a freely available public database intended as a resource for research on the immune response to SARS-CoV-2. Samples were obtained from the ongoing ImmuneRACE study (first 160 participants) and from 1,254 subjects provided by 6 global collaborators. Sample metadata almost always included a de-identified subject ID, COVID-19 status, age in years and sex. Where available, HLA class I and class II types were taken from metadata supplied by the sample provider and were not determined by assay-based typing.

The collaborating institutions used their own protocols to collect whole blood in K2EDTA tubes. For TCRbeta analysis, collaborators shipped samples as frozen whole blood, isolated PBMCs, or DNA extracted from either of those sample types. According to the germline V gene (reference sequence), CDR1 reads SEHNR and CDR2 reads FQNEAQ. From cysteine to phenylalanine, the CDR3 is 11 amino acids long. Here the CDR3 DNA is all that survives: 33 bases in frame from base 1. The junction shows trimming of 8 bases on V and 6 bases on J, plus 11 bases between the germline ends. A note on this clone: This clone's antigen is unknown. No quality values exist for individual bases; no much larger clone is one base distant.

The immunoSEQ Assay, a bias-controlled multiplex PCR, was used to amplify TCRbeta CDR3 regions from genomic DNA. Per the authors' processing: Within the assay, amplification of reference gene primers was used to estimate how many nucleated cells each sample contained. To quantify the absolute abundance of each unique TCRbeta CDR3 rearrangement, sequence reads were collapsed and filtered. For each sample, productive Simpson clonality was calculated by taking the square root of Simpson's diversity index across productive rearrangements. Drawn from immuneACCESS, this table holds only the in-frame rearrangements with V and J called that TCRdb kept. Clones are partly lost; checked studies trace under half to an unresolved V gene and leave the rest unexplained. The V and J calls and clone size come from that table; D and trimming were worked out from the DNA. The sample table holds under 250,000 clones, of which over 75% were seen once. Roughly 12% of the sample is taken by the ten largest.

Study-level results and caveats: The amount of clinical and demographic metadata varied by source and participant and was provided uncurated.

Specimen: peripheral blood. This clonotype originated in a human donor in a cohort sampled during active COVID-19. The chain uses TRBV7-9 and TRBJ2-7; there is no confident call for the D gene. The DNA is TGTGCCAGCGTTAGTAGAGGCGAGCAGTACTTC. It translates as CASVSRGEQYF.